This T cell receptor beta chain was found in a study of T cell repertoires in cytomegalovirus infection. Trimming shortened V by 2 bases and J by 5 bases, and 15 bases separated the two germline ends. Germline CDR1 is MNHEY and CDR2 is SVGAGI. The CDR3 totals 15 residues. Concerning this clonotype itself: No antigen is known for it.

TCRdb reprocessed the reads with MiXCR, giving one entry per CDR3 protein. The sample lists approximately 990,000 distinct CDR3 sequences, around a third occurring once. Sequenced here: cultured CD8+ T cells from PBMCs, sampled from culture after CMV antigen stimulation. This chain uses TRBV6-5 with TRBJ1-1; D is unclear. This TCR derives from a human donor in good health (CMV status not recorded). Some clones in this sample may be carry-over from other donors' samples. The CDR3 reads CASSYEGSGGTEAFF. CDR3 DNA: TGTGCCAGCAGTTACGAGGGAAGTGGAGGGACTGAAGCTTTCTTT.